This T cell receptor (beta chain) comes out of a study of T-cell reconstitution after alpha-beta-depleted transplantation in children. Overall study results and limits: Fresh T-cell production supplied most of the T-cell counts and diversity seen one year after transplant. Expanded graft clones, several hundred of them, were reportedly the source of alpha-beta T cells about two months after transplant.

Germline CDR1 reads MNHEY; CDR2 reads SVGAGI. The CDR3 totals 14 residues. J lost 3 bases, V lost 2 bases, and 3 bases had no gene match. As it was prepared, the TCRbeta library received unique molecular identifiers. TCRdb fed the PCR reads into MiXCR, producing one record per CDR3 protein. The sample records around 450,000 distinct CDR3 sequences, around two fifths being singletons. As to this clonotype: Its antigen is still unknown.

The TCR originated in a girl aged 2-15 years with aplastic anemia, due to receive a stem cell transplant. The J gene is TRBJ2-7, the V gene TRBV6-5; 8 bases agree with TRBD2. The sample was PBMCs, taken before TCRalphabeta/CD19-depleted stem cell transplant. DNA of the CDR3: TGTGCCAGCAGTTACAGGGCGGGGGGCTACGAGCAGTACTTC. Its translation: CASSYRAGGYEQYF.